This TCR beta chain was observed in a study of human T cells and chemical hapten exposure. Looking at the study overall: Cases of alopecia areata, totalis or universalis occurred in a predominantly female patient group.

The length of the CDR3 is 13 residues. CDR1 and CDR2 (germline): SGDLS, YYNGEE. Trimming stripped 4 bases from V and 5 bases from J, with 11 bases between. As for time point: pre-sensitization, week 0. Treatment indicated: therapeutic diphenylcyclopropenone sensitization with weekly scalp DPC. Each cDNA molecule in the library carried unique molecular identifiers. One entry per CDR3 protein, called by TCRdb with MiXCR from the RACE reads. The sample gives 250,000 or so distinct CDR3 sequences, roughly 8.9% of which show up once; approximately 2.2% is in the top ten. This sequence was found in a woman aged 40-49 years with alopecia areata. Some clones in this sample may be carry-over from other donors' samples. This sample comprised whole blood, obtained in connection with sensitization to the hapten diphenylcyclopropenone (DPC). V is TRBV9 and J is TRBJ2-3; D unresolved. The CDR3 region has the DNA TGTGCCAGCAGCTCTGACGCCAAAGATACGCAGTATTTT. Translated, it gives CASSSDAKDTQYF.